The present entry profiles one T cell receptor (beta chain) with its context. Its antigen is still unknown. This entry is derived from a study of cytomegalovirus exposure and HLA in healthy donors. Notes on the study in general: DRB1 had the most TCR associations and HLA-C the fewest, a later analysis found, with rates varying by HLA locus.

PCR amplification relied on 60 Vbeta primers (plus 13 Jbeta primers). Profiling relied on immunoSEQ multiplex PCR, and the TCRdb table lists in-frame clones only, not all of them. The sample includes under 150,000 clones, 75% to 85% seen only once; the top ten take over 3%. The CDR3 sequence is 17 residues long. V lost 7 bases, J lost 4 bases, and 24 bases lay in between. CDR1 and CDR2 (germline): SGHVS, FQNEAQ. The clonotype originates from a female donor in good health and CMV-seronegative. The rearrangement links TRBV7-8 to TRBJ2-3; a weak D match, TRBD2 (7 bases). Source material: PBMCs. In DNA form, the CDR3 reads TGTGCCAGCACCCCCGCCTTTACGGGGGGCGGAGCAGATACGCAGTATTTT. This translates into CASTPAFTGGGADTQYF.